This TCR beta chain was documented in a study of beta chain features in type 1 diabetes. Study results and limitations: There were fewer insertions and more deletions at the VDJ junctions of type 1 diabetes patients. Type 1 diabetes patients had TCRB CDR3s that were shorter (moderately but significantly so) in all four CD4+ subsets. Cells carrying high TCR expression could end up over-represented when cDNA is sequenced.

As every portion of the isolated RNA was reverse transcribed, the sequencing read expressed TCRB transcripts. Here immunoSEQ multiplex PCR was the method, and the copy in TCRdb shows in-frame clones only, minus some. The table has 550,000 to 850,000 clones, roughly an eighth seen once. This CDR3 spans 16 amino acids. Germline values: CDR1 MNHEY, CDR2 SVGAGI. V lost 0 bases to trimming and J lost 3 bases; unmatched junction nucleotides: 1. With regard to this clone: Its matching antigen is unknown.

The TCR comes from a man aged 18-30 years with type 1 diabetes. Material: naive CD4+ T cells from blood. The chain carries TRBV6-5 and TRBJ2-1; 11 bases fit TRBD1. CDR3 in amino acids: CASSYSGTGGYNEQFF. The CDR3 bases are TGTGCCAGCAGTTACTCCGGGACAGGGGGCTACAATGAGCAGTTCTTC.